The following is a TCR beta chain sequence with its context. Source study methods: How many nucleated cells were present was estimated from reference gene primer amplification. Using immunoSEQ multiplex PCR, the repertoire was profiled, and TCRdb retains in-frame clones only, with some absent. V and J calls and clone size are given by that table; D and trimming were obtained from the DNA. The table has tens of thousands of clones, around 83% seen once. These data come from a study of blood T cell repertoires in COVID-19. In the study overall: Both acute and convalescent COVID-19 samples were obtained from the United States, Italy and Spain. The cDNA or gDNA used as material had been derived from T cells, B-cell-depleted T cells, or PBMCs.

The CDR3 is 11 residues long. Trimming stripped 2 bases from V and 9 bases from J, with 5 bases between. The germline gives CDR1 SGHTA, CDR2 FQGNSA. The sequence came from a human donor in a cohort sampled during active or convalescent COVID-19. This chain joins TRBV7-2 and TRBJ1-5; D not certain. Material: peripheral blood. CDR3 nucleotide sequence: TGTGCCAGCAGCTTAAGAGGGCCCCAGCATTTT. Encoded protein: CASSLRGPQHF.